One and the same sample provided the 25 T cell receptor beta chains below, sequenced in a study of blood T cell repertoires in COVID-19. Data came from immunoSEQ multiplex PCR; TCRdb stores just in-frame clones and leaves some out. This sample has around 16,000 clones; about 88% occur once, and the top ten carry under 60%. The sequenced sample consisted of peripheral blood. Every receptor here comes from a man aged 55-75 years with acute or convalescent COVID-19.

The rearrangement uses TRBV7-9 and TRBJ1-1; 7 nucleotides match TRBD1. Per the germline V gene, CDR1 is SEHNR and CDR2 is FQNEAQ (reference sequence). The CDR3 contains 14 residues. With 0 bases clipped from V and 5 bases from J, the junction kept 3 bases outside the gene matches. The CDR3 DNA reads TGTGCCAGCAGCTTAGCCGGCAGGGGGACTGAAGCTTTCTTT. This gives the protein CASSLAGRGTEAFF. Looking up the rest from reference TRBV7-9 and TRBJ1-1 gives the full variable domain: DTGVSQNPRHKITKRGQNVTFRCDPISEHNRLYWYRQTLGQGPEFLTYFQNEAQLEKSRLLSDRFSAERPKGSFSTLEIQRTEQGDSAMYLCASSLAGRGTEAFFGQGTRLTVV.

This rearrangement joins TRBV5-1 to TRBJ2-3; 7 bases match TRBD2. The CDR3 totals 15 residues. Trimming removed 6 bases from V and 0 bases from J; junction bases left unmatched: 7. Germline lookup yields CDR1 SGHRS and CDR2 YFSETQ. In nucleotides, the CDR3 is TGCGCCAGCACGTGGGCGGGGGTTAGCACAGATACGCAGTATTTT. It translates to CASTWAGVSTDTQYF.

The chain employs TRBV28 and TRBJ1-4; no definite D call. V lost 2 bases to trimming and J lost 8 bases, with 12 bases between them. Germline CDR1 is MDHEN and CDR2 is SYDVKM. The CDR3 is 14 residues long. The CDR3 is CASSLPGSWEKLFF. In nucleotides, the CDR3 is TGTGCCAGCAGTTTACCCGGGAGTTGGGAAAAACTGTTTTTT.

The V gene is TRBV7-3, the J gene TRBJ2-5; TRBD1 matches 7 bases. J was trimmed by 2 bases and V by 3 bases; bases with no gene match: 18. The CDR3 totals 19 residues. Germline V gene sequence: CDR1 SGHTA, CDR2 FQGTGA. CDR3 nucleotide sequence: TGTGCCAGCAGCTTGAGGGGTGACAGGGCAACCCTATCACAAGAGACCCAGTACTTC. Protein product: CASSLRGDRATLSQETQYF.

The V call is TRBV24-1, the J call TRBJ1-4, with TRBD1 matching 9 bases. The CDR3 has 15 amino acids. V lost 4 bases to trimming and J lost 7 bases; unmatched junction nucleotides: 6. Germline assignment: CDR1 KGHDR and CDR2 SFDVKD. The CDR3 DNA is TGTGCCACCAGTGAAGGGGGACAGGGCGGTGAAAAACTGTTTTTT. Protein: CATSEGGQGGEKLFF.

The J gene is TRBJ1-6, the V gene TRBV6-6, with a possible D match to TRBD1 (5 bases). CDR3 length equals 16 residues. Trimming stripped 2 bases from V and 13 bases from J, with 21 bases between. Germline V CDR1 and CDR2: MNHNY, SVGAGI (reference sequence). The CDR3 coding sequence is TGTGCCAGCAGTTACGCCTCCGGGACTGCCACACATCCCCTCCACTTT. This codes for CASSYASGTATHPLHF.

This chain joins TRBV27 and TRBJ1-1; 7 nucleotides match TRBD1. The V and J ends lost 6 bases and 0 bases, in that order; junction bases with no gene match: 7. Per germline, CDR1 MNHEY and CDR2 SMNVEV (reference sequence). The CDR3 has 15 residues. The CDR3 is CASSLSGQLNTEAFF. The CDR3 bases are TGTGCCAGCAGCCTATCGGGACAGTTGAACACTGAAGCTTTCTTT.

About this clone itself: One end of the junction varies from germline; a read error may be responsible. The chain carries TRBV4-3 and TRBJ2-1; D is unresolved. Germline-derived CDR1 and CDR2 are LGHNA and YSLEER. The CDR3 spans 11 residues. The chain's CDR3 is CASSQGSRTIF. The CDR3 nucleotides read TGCGCCAGCAGCCAGGGCTCCCGAACGATCTTC.

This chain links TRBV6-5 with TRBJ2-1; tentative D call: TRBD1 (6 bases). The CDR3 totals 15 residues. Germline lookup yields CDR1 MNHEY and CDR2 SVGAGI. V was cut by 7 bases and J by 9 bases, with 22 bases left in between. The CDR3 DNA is TGTGCCAGCATCACCCAGGGGCAGCGCGACATTGAGCAGTTCTTC. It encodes CASITQGQRDIEQFF.

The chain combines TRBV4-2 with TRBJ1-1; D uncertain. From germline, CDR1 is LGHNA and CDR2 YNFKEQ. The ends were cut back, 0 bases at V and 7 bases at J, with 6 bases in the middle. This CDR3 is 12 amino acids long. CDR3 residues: CASSQDQYEAFF. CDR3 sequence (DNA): TGTGCCAGCAGCCAAGATCAGTATGAAGCTTTCTTT.

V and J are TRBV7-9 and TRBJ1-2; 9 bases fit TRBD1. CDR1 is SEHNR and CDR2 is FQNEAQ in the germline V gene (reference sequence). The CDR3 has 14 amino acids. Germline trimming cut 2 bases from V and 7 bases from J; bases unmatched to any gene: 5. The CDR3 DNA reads TGTGCCAGCAGCTTAACAGGGGGCAACGGTGGCTACACCTTC. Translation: CASSLTGGNGGYTF.

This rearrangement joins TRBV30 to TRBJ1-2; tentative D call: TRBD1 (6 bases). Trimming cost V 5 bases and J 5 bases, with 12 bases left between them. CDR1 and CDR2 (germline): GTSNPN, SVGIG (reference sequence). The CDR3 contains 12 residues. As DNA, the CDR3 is TGTGCCTGGGACGGTAGGGGGTATGGCTACACCTTC. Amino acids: CAWDGRGYGYTF. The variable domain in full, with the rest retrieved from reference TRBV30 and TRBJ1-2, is SQTIHQWPATLVQPVGSPLSLECTVEGTSNPNLYWYRQAAGRGLQLLFYSVGIGQISSEVPQNLSASRPQDRQFILSSKKLLLSDSGFYLCAWDGRGYGYTFGSGTRLTVV.

CDR3 nucleotides: TGTGCCAGCAGCTTAATTCCCGACAGACTCACCGGGGAGCTGTTTTTT. Translating it yields CASSLIPDRLTGELFF. This rearrangement joins TRBV7-3 to TRBJ2-2, with TRBD1 as a possible D gene (5 bases). There are 16 residues in the CDR3. V was clipped by 1 base and J by 4 bases, with 13 bases between them. The germline V gene has CDR1 SGHTA and CDR2 FQGTGA.

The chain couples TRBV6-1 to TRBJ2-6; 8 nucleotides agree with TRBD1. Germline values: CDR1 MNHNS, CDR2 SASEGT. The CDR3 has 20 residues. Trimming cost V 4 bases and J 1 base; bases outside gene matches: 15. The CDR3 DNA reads TGTGCCAGCAGTGCGTCCCGCCTGGACAGGGTTGGGTCTGGGGCCAACGTCCTGACTTTC. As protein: CASSASRLDRVGSGANVLTF.

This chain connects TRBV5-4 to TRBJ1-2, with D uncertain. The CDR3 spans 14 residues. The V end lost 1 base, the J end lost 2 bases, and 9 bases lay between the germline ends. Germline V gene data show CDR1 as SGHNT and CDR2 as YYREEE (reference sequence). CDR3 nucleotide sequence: TGTGCCAGCAGCTTGAAATCGGTGAACTATGGCTACACCTTC. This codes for CASSLKSVNYGYTF.

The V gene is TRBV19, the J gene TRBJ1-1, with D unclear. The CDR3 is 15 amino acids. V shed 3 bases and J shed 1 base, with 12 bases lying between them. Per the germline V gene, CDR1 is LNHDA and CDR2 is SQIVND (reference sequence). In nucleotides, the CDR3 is TGTGCCAGTAGTATGGAATCGGCGGAGAACACTGAAGCTTTCTTT. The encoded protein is CASSMESAENTEAFF.

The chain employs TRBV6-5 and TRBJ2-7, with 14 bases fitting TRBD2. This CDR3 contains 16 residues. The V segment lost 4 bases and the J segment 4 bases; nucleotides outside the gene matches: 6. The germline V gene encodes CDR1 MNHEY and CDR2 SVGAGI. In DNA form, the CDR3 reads TGTGCCAGCAGTTCCCTGACTAGCGGGAGGGTTTACGAGCAGTACTTC. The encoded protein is CASSSLTSGRVYEQYF.

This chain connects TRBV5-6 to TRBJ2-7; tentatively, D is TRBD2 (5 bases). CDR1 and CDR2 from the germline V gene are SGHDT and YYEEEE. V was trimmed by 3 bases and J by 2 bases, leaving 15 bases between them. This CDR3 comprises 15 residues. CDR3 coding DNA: TGTGCCAGCAGCTCCTCAGGTGGGAGCCCCTACGAGCAGTACTTC. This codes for CASSSSGGSPYEQYF.

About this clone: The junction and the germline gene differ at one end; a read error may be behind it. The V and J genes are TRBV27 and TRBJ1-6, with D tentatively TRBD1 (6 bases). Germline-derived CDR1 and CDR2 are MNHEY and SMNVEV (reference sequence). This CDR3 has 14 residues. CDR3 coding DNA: TGTGCCATCAGTGGGGGGGGGCCCTCCATCTACCTCCACTTT. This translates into CAISGGGPSIYLHF.

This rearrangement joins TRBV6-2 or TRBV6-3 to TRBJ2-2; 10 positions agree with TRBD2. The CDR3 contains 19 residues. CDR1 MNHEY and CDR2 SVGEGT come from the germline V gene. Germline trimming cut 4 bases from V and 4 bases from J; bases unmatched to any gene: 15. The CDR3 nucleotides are TGTGCCAGCAGTTTAGCGGGAGGTTACTTCACTACACTCACCGGGGAGCTGTTTTTT. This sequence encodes CASSLAGGYFTTLTGELFF.

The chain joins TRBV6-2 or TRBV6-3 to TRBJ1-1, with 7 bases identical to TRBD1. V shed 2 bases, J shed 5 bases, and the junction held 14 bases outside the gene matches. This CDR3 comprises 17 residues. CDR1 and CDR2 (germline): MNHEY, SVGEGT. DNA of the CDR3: TGTGCCAGCAGTTACCTCAGACAGGGCCTTAAGGCAACTGAAGCTTTCTTT. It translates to CASSYLRQGLKATEAFF.

The CDR3 loop is CASSYTSGLFYNEQFF. The DNA for the CDR3 is TGTGCCAGCAGTTACACTAGCGGTTTATTCTACAATGAGCAGTTCTTC. The rearrangement joins TRBV6-6 to TRBJ2-1, with 8 bases matching TRBD2. With V trimmed by 2 bases and J by 3 bases, 6 bases remained unmatched. This CDR3 is built from 16 residues. Germline V gene lookup returns CDR1 MNHNY and CDR2 SVGAGI (reference sequence).

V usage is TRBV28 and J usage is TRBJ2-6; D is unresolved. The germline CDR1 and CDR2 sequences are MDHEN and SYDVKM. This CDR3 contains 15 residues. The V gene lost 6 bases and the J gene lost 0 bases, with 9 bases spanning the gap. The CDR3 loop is CASSTPSSGANVLTF. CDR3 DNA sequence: TGTGCCAGCAGCACACCTAGCTCTGGGGCCAACGTCCTGACTTTC.

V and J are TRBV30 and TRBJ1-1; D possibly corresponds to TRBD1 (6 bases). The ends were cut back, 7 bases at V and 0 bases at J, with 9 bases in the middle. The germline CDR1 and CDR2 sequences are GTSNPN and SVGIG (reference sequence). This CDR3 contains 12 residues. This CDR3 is CASGQMNTEAFF. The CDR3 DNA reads TGTGCCTCTGGACAGATGAACACTGAAGCTTTCTTT.

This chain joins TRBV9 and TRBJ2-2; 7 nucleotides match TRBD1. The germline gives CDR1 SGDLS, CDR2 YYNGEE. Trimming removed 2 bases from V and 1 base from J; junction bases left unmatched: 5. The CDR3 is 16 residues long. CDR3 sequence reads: CASSVSDRVNTGELFF. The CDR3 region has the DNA TGTGCCAGCAGCGTTTCCGACAGGGTGAACACCGGGGAGCTGTTTTTT.